One sample yielded the 25 T cell receptor beta chains listed below, sequenced in a study of radiotherapy plus CTLA-4 blockade in lung cancer. Sequencing used immunoSEQ multiplex PCR; TCRdb keeps in-frame clones, though not all of them. The table lists about 80,000 clones, about 80% of them singletons. The sequenced sample was peripheral blood, obtained from a patient treated with radiotherapy plus ipilimumab. The receptor set was obtained from a human donor with non-small cell lung cancer who had stable disease on radiotherapy plus ipilimumab.

The genes are TRBV7-9 and TRBJ2-1; possible D gene TRBD1, 6 bases. Per germline, CDR1 SEHNR and CDR2 FQNEAQ (reference sequence). With 5 bases removed from V and 9 bases from J, the gap between germline ends came to 14 bases. The CDR3 sequence is 13 residues long. CDR3 nucleotides: TGTGCCAGCAGCCCGAGGACAGTTACTGAGCAGTTCTTC. The encoded protein is CASSPRTVTEQFF.

The sample holds one count of this clone. This sequence joins TRBV10-2 and TRBJ1-5, with D unresolved. CDR3 length: 13 amino acids. Trimming removed 2 bases from V and 4 bases from J, with 6 bases in between. Germline lookup yields CDR1 WSHSY and CDR2 SAAADI. The CDR3 nucleotides are TGCGCCAGCAGTGAGACCAAGAATCAGCCCCAGCATTTT. It codes for CASSETKNQPQHF.

The CDR3 DNA sequence: TGTGCCAGCAGTACAGGTCCCACCTACGAGCAGTACTTC. Amino acids: CASSTGPTYEQYF. V usage is TRBV6-4 and J usage is TRBJ2-7; the D gene is possibly TRBD1 (5 bases). The length of the CDR3 is 13 residues. Germline CDR1 is MRHNA and CDR2 is SNTAGT. V was cut by 5 bases and J by 2 bases, with 10 bases left in between.

The genes are TRBV5-1 and TRBJ1-1; possible D gene TRBD1, 6 bases. This CDR3 is built from 17 residues. The V end was cut by 0 bases, the J end by 6 bases, with 21 bases between. Per the germline V gene, CDR1 is SGHRS and CDR2 is YFSETQ. CDR3 in DNA: TGCGCCAGCAGCTTGGGACAGGTGGGGAGACTTTCGGCTGAAGCTTTCTTT. Protein: CASSLGQVGRLSAEAFF.

Points on this clone: As the CDR3 is not closed by the conserved phenylalanine or tryptophan, this likely results from a read error. No DNA is shown, since the ends of the CDR3 on it are uncertain; the CDR3 is the one TCRdb lists. The chain is built from TRBV9 and TRBJ1-3. The germline CDR1 and CDR2 sequences are SGDLS and YYNGEE. The CDR3 length equals 8 residues, ends included. CDR3 sequence: CASSVAVE.

V gene TRBV20-1 combines with J gene TRBJ2-1; TRBD2 agrees at 7 bases. J gave up 8 bases and V 7 bases, and 5 bases lay outside the gene matches. The CDR3 has 11 residues. Per germline, CDR1 DFQATT and CDR2 SNEGSKA (reference sequence). The CDR3 DNA sequence: TGCAGTGGGGCGGGAGTGGATGAGCAGTTCTTC. Translating it yields CSGAGVDEQFF.

The chain links TRBV20-1 to TRBJ2-1, with D hard to call. The CDR3 sequence is 11 residues long. V was pared by 5 bases and J by 9 bases, with 11 bases between. CDR1 and CDR2 (germline): DFQATT, SNEGSKA (reference sequence). This chain's CDR3 is CSAARGSEQFF. The CDR3 nucleotides read TGCAGTGCTGCCAGAGGTAGTGAGCAGTTCTTC.

The chain is built from TRBV6-6 and TRBJ2-5, with D perhaps given as TRBD1 or TRBD2 (6 bases each). Matching the DNA end better, TRBJ2-7 makes the J call doubtful. Germline loops: CDR1 MNHNY, CDR2 SVGAGI (reference sequence). The CDR3 spans 14 residues. The CDR3: CASRVGGGNYEQYF. The CDR3 nucleotides are TGTGCCAGCCGGGTGGGGGGCGGTAACTACGAGCAGTACTTC.

The chain is built from TRBV5-1 and TRBJ1-1; D is unresolved. This CDR3 comprises 13 residues. Trimming removed 0 bases at V and 0 bases at J, with 3 bases between. Germline V CDR1 and CDR2: SGHRS, YFSETQ. CDR3 residues: CASSLGLNTEAFF. CDR3 in DNA: TGCGCCAGCAGCTTGGGTTTGAACACTGAAGCTTTCTTT.

The V call is TRBV18, the J call TRBJ1-5; no reliable D call. The ends were cut back, 4 bases at V and 6 bases at J, with 19 bases in the middle. This CDR3 is built from 16 residues. Germline V gene sequence: CDR1 KGHSH, CDR2 LQKENI. In DNA, the CDR3 is TGTGCCAGCTCACTACCCGGCCGGCCCCTTAGTCAGCCCCAGCATTTT. Translation: CASSLPGRPLSQPQHF.

This chain connects TRBV28 to TRBJ2-1; 10 bases line up with TRBD2. This CDR3 has 17 residues. Germline CDR1 MDHEN, CDR2 SYDVKM. Trimming removed 5 bases from V and 0 bases from J; junction bases left unmatched: 7. The CDR3 protein is CASSQTSGTFSYNEQFF. CDR3 DNA sequence: TGTGCCAGCAGTCAAACTAGCGGGACCTTCTCCTACAATGAGCAGTTCTTC.

The J gene is TRBJ2-7, the V gene TRBV7-2; a weak D match, TRBD1 (6 bases). CDR1 and CDR2 (germline): SGHTA, FQGNSA. Trimming cost V 6 bases and J 10 bases, with 13 bases left between them. The CDR3 loop spans 11 amino acids. CDR3 DNA sequence: TGTGCCAGCAGTCTACAGGGAAAACAGTACTTC. Translated, it gives CASSLQGKQYF.

This chain joins TRBV7-9 and TRBJ1-2; D perhaps matches TRBD1 (5 bases). The V and J ends lost 1 base and 8 bases respectively, with 20 bases between them. The germline gives CDR1 SEHNR, CDR2 FQNEAQ (reference sequence). CDR3 length: 16 amino acids. The CDR3 is CASSLVGTPSSRGYTF. The CDR3 DNA reads as TGTGCCAGCAGCTTAGTAGGGACTCCCTCCTCACGGGGCTACACCTTC. The full variable domain, its missing parts supplied by reference TRBV7-9 and TRBJ1-2, is DTGVSQNPRHKITKRGQNVTFRCDPISEHNRLYWYRQTLGQGPEFLTYFQNEAQLEKSRLLSDRFSAERPKGSFSTLEIQRTEQGDSAMYLCASSLVGTPSSRGYTFGSGTRLTVV.

CDR3 nucleotide sequence: TGTGCCAGCAGCTCCGACCGAGGAGAGACGCAGTATTTT. It yields the protein CASSSDRGETQYF. The rearrangement links TRBV11-2 to TRBJ2-3; D ambiguous. Trimming left V 4 bases short and J 9 bases short, with 14 bases between. This CDR3 is built from 13 residues. Germline CDR1 is SGHAT and CDR2 is FQNNGV.

V gene TRBV29-1 combines with J gene TRBJ2-7, with 8 bases matching TRBD2. Germline-derived CDR1 and CDR2 are SQVTM and ANQGSEA. Trimming took 6 bases from V and 5 from J; bases not matched to a gene: 6. CDR3 length equals 12 residues. CDR3 sequence: CSVLSGSHEQYF. The CDR3 DNA sequence: TGCAGCGTACTAAGCGGGAGCCACGAGCAGTACTTC.

V is TRBV4-1 and J is TRBJ2-5; 15 nucleotides align to TRBD2. Per germline, CDR1 MGHRA and CDR2 YSYEKL. The V segment lost 4 bases and the J segment 5 bases; nucleotides outside the gene matches: 11. The CDR3 is 18 amino acids. The CDR3 nucleotides read TGCGCCAGCAGCCTAGGACTAGCGGGAGGGCCATCTCCGGAGACCCAGTACTTC. It is translated as CASSLGLAGGPSPETQYF.

This chain links TRBV9 with TRBJ1-1; 7 nucleotides match TRBD1. Germline V gene data show CDR1 as SGDLS and CDR2 as YYNGEE. The CDR3 runs 16 residues. The V gene end was trimmed by 0 bases and the J gene end by 2 bases; junction bases not matched to a gene: 7. Written as DNA, the CDR3 is TGTGCCAGCAGCGTAGGCGCAGGGGGAGTAAACACTGAAGCTTTCTTT. Translation: CASSVGAGGVNTEAFF.

The rearrangement joins TRBV19 to TRBJ1-6; 10 nucleotides match TRBD1. The germline V gene encodes CDR1 LNHDA and CDR2 SQIVND (reference sequence). The trim removed 7 bases at V and 7 bases at J, leaving 7 bases unmatched. This CDR3 has 15 amino acids. The CDR3 region is CASTPRTGGNSPLHF. The CDR3 coding sequence is TGTGCCAGTACGCCCAGGACAGGGGGAAATTCACCCCTCCACTTT.

The chain links TRBV7-9 to TRBJ1-3, with D perhaps TRBD1 (6 bases). CDR3 length equals 17 residues. Germline values: CDR1 SEHNR, CDR2 FQNEAQ (reference sequence). The V and J ends lost 5 bases and 2 bases respectively, with 19 bases between them. In nucleotides, the CDR3 is TGTGCCAGCAGCCCATGGCCCAGGGGAGCGGCTGGAAACACCATATATTTT. Its translation is CASSPWPRGAAGNTIYF.

The chain recombines TRBV6-1 with TRBJ1-1; D unclear. The V gene's germline CDR1 is MNHNS and CDR2 SASEGT. The CDR3 loop spans 13 amino acids. Trimming left V 6 bases short and J 1 base short, with 9 bases between. The CDR3 bases are TGTGCCAGCAGGTATTGGGGGAACACTGAAGCTTTCTTT. Translated: CASRYWGNTEAFF.

The gene calls are TRBV11-2 and TRBJ2-5; possibly TRBD1 for D (6 bases). The CDR3 totals 13 residues. Per germline, CDR1 SGHAT and CDR2 FQNNGV. The ends were cut back, 4 bases at V and 2 bases at J, with 8 bases in the middle. The CDR3 sequence: CASSSQGQETQYF. The CDR3 DNA reads as TGTGCCAGCAGCTCACAGGGACAAGAGACCCAGTACTTC.

The chain recombines TRBV2 with TRBJ2-7, with TRBD1 identical over 11 bases. Germline V lookup: CDR1 SNHLY, CDR2 FYNNEI. This CDR3 has 15 residues. The V and J ends lost 5 bases and 3 bases, in that order; junction bases with no gene match: 6. CDR3 bases: TGTGCCAGCAGTCCCCGGGACAGGGGGGGCTACGAGCAGTACTTC. This translates into CASSPRDRGGYEQYF. Supplemented by reference TRBV2 and TRBJ2-7, the full variable domain reads EPEVTQTPSHQVTQMGQEVILRCVPISNHLYFYWYRQILGQKVEFLVSFYNNEISEKSEIFDDQFSVERPDGSNFTLKIRSTKLEDSAMYFCASSPRDRGGYEQYFGPGTRLTVT.

This chain joins TRBV30 and TRBJ1-2; D is unclear. In germline, CDR1 is GTSNPN, CDR2 SVGIG (reference sequence). The V and J ends lost 3 bases and 4 bases respectively, with 6 bases between them. The CDR3 loop spans 11 amino acids. This CDR3 reads CAWSGFYGYTF. CDR3 DNA sequence: TGTGCCTGGAGCGGATTCTATGGCTACACCTTC.

The chain employs TRBV28 and TRBJ1-6; no firm D call. The CDR3 runs 15 residues. The V end lost 3 bases, the J end lost 7 bases, and 13 bases lay between the germline ends. Germline V gene sequence: CDR1 MDHEN, CDR2 SYDVKM. The CDR3 region has the DNA TGTGCCAGCAGTTTTAGTTCGGGGATGAATTCACCCCTCCACTTT. Its protein is CASSFSSGMNSPLHF.

This clone showed up just once. V gene TRBV7-2 combines with J gene TRBJ1-2; D might be TRBD1 (5 bases). This CDR3 has 14 amino acids. Germline CDR1 and CDR2: SGHTA and FQGNSA. The V end was cut by 6 bases, the J end by 8 bases, with 19 bases between. CDR3 in amino acids: CASSRPVGAIGYTF. The DNA for the CDR3 is TGTGCCAGCAGTAGACCTGTCGGGGCTATAGGCTACACCTTC.